The rows below give T cell receptor beta chains drawn from one sample of a study of identical twins. TCRdb re-called the 5' RACE reads through MiXCR, storing one row per CDR3 protein. The sample yields 500,000 or so distinct CDR3 sequences, 13% to 15% seen once. In addition, the sample was reused for a study of yellow fever vaccine responses in identical twins.

The sample taken for sequencing was CD4+ T cells sorted from blood. These receptors were obtained from a woman aged 18-29 years in good health. Both conserved end residues are part of each CDR3. Each record gives: V gene, D gene, J gene, clone size, CDR3 protein, CDR3 DNA. The D gene is left open where the match is weak. Clone sizes are given selectively: once, few, many, or a class where the clone is expanded.

TRBV7-8	TRBD2	TRBJ2-1	few	CASSPPRTSGRNEQFF	TGTGCCAGCAGCCCACCCCGGACTAGCGGGAGGAATGAGCAGTTCTTC
TRBV9	TRBD1	TRBJ1-6	few	CASSVKQGGSPLHF	TGTGCCAGCAGCGTTAAACAGGGGGGGTCACCCCTCCACTTT
TRBV5-1	TRBD2	TRBJ2-7	many	CASSLFGTSGTPSYEQYF	TGCGCCAGCAGCTTGTTTGGGACTAGCGGGACCCCCTCCTACGAGCAGTACTTC
TRBV4-2	TRBD2	TRBJ2-7	NA	CASSQETSGYYEQYF	TGTGCCAGCAGCCAAGAGACTAGCGGATACTACGAGCAGTACTTC
TRBV27	TRBD1	TRBJ2-7	few	CASSVKQGARSSYEQYF	TGTGCCAGCAGTGTGAAGCAGGGGGCCCGAAGCTCCTACGAGCAGTACTTC
TRBV11-2	NA	TRBJ2-5	NA	CASSLLGRAKETQYF	TGTGCCAGCAGCTTACTGGGCAGGGCTAAAGAGACCCAGTACTTC
TRBV10-2	NA	TRBJ2-5	NA	CASTPNQETQYF	TGCGCCAGCACCCCTAACCAAGAGACCCAGTACTTC
TRBV3-1	NA	TRBJ2-7	NA	CASSNGAKIEYEQYF	TGTGCCAGCAGCAACGGGGCTAAAATAGAGTACGAGCAGTACTTC
TRBV12-3/TRBV12-4	NA	TRBJ1-1	many	CASSLGTEAFF	TGCGCCAGCAGCTTGGGCACTGAAGCTTTCTTT
TRBV29-1	NA	TRBJ2-3	NA	CSVDVGTSTDTQYF	TGCAGCGTTGACGTGGGGACTAGCACAGATACGCAGTATTTT
TRBV7-2	NA	TRBJ2-7	NA	CASRDSGLSEQYF	TGTGCCAGCAGGGATTCCGGGCTATCCGAGCAGTACTTC
TRBV4-3	NA	TRBJ1-1	NA	CASSQFRGVNTEAFF	TGCGCCAGCAGCCAATTCCGGGGGGTCAACACTGAAGCTTTCTTT
TRBV7-3	TRBD1	TRBJ2-3	few	CASSLGQGGPDTQYF	TGTGCCAGCAGCTTGGGACAGGGGGGCCCAGATACGCAGTATTTT
TRBV5-1	TRBD2	TRBJ2-1	many	CASSASGLAANNEQFF	TGCGCCAGCTCCGCCTCGGGACTAGCGGCCAACAATGAGCAGTTCTTC
TRBV6-4	NA	TRBJ2-2	NA	CASSEQWAGELFF	TGTGCCAGCAGTGAACAGTGGGCCGGGGAGCTGTTTTTT
TRBV30	NA	TRBJ2-2	NA	CAWSVLYGTGELFF	TGTGCCTGGAGTGTACTATACGGGACCGGGGAGCTGTTTTTT
TRBV12-5	NA	TRBJ2-1	few	CASGLRTDNEQFF	TGTGCTAGTGGTTTACGGACGGACAATGAGCAGTTCTTC
TRBV7-2	NA	TRBJ2-4	few	CASERPGDGNIQYF	TGTGCCAGCGAGCGGCCAGGCGACGGAAACATTCAGTACTTC
TRBV5-1	TRBD1	TRBJ2-7	few	CASSQSGTGVYEQYF	TGCGCCAGCAGCCAGTCCGGGACAGGGGTATACGAGCAGTACTTC
TRBV7-9	TRBD2	TRBJ2-1	NA	CASSPSGYEQFF	TGTGCCAGCAGCCCTAGCGGCTATGAGCAGTTCTTC
TRBV20-1	NA	TRBJ2-7	NA	CSAFTGPRYEQYF	TGCAGTGCTTTTACAGGGCCCCGGTACGAGCAGTACTTC
TRBV6-2/TRBV6-3	NA	TRBJ1-4	NA	CASRDPPGSPEKLFF	TGTGCCAGCAGGGATCCTCCGGGGTCTCCAGAAAAACTGTTTTTT
TRBV7-9	NA	TRBJ2-3	few	CASSLDTGSTDTQYF	TGTGCCAGCAGCTTAGATACAGGGAGCACAGATACGCAGTATTTT
TRBV20-1	TRBD2	TRBJ2-1	NA	CSASSTSGRASLFSNEQFF	TGCAGTGCTAGCTCGACTAGCGGGAGGGCCAGTCTCTTTTCCAATGAGCAGTTCTTC
TRBV24-1	NA	TRBJ2-1	many	CATSAGDSYNEQFF	TGTGCCACCAGTGCAGGCGACTCCTACAATGAGCAGTTCTTC
TRBV10-3	TRBD1	TRBJ2-3	few	CATATGESSTDTQYF	TGTGCCACAGCGACAGGGGAGTCCAGCACAGATACGCAGTATTTT
TRBV20-1	TRBD1	TRBJ2-7	NA	CSATDRELGSYEQYF	TGCAGTGCAACAGACAGGGAGCTGGGCTCCTACGAGCAGTACTTC
TRBV25-1	NA	TRBJ2-3	NA	CASSEPNLSTDTQYF	TGTGCCAGCAGTGAACCAAACCTTAGCACAGATACGCAGTATTTT
TRBV29-1	TRBD2	TRBJ2-7	NA	CSVRNGGTEQYF	TGCAGCGTGCGCAACGGGGGGACCGAGCAGTACTTC
TRBV3-1	NA	TRBJ2-7	few	CASSQVLSEQYF	TGTGCCAGCAGCCAAGTCCTGAGCGAGCAGTACTTC
TRBV18	NA	TRBJ1-2	NA	CASSPNNRDGYTF	TGTGCCAGCTCACCAAACAACAGGGATGGCTACACCTTC
TRBV6-1	TRBD2	TRBJ2-5	NA	CASSEGLAGKETQYF	TGTGCCAGCAGCGAGGGACTAGCGGGGAAAGAGACCCAGTACTTC
TRBV5-6	NA	TRBJ2-2	NA	CASSLLLRWATGELFF	TGTGCCAGCAGCCTACTCTTGAGGTGGGCCACCGGGGAGCTGTTTTTT
TRBV6-1	TRBD2	TRBJ2-3	NA	CASSGEAGGVRDTQYF	TGTGCCAGCAGTGGGGAGGCGGGGGGTGTCAGGGATACGCAGTATTTT
TRBV30	NA	TRBJ2-2	NA	CAWSLVGRLFF	TGTGCCTGGAGTTTGGTGGGACGGCTGTTTTTT
TRBV9	TRBD1	TRBJ2-7	many	CASSAGQGFDEQYF	TGTGCCAGCAGCGCCGGACAGGGTTTCGACGAGCAGTACTTC
TRBV6-2/TRBV6-3	TRBD1	TRBJ1-5	NA	CASRAGTGANQPQHF	TGTGCCAGCAGGGCCGGGACAGGGGCAAATCAGCCCCAGCATTTT
TRBV12-3/TRBV12-4	NA	TRBJ2-7	many	CASSSFGSGEQYF	TGTGCCAGCAGTTCTTTCGGGAGCGGCGAGCAGTACTTC
TRBV6-1	NA	TRBJ2-5	NA	CASSRDWKETQYF	TGTGCCAGCAGCCGAGACTGGAAAGAGACCCAGTACTTC
TRBV11-2	NA	TRBJ1-2	NA	CASSRDITSGYTF	TGTGCCAGCAGCCGGGACATCACAAGTGGCTACACCTTC
TRBV11-2	TRBD2	TRBJ2-1	NA	CASSLRFGLGVADEQFF	TGTGCCAGCAGCTTAAGGTTCGGACTAGGGGTAGCAGATGAGCAGTTCTTC
TRBV29-1	NA	TRBJ2-1	NA	CSVVSSATYNEQFF	TGCAGCGTTGTCTCCAGCGCCACCTACAATGAGCAGTTCTTC